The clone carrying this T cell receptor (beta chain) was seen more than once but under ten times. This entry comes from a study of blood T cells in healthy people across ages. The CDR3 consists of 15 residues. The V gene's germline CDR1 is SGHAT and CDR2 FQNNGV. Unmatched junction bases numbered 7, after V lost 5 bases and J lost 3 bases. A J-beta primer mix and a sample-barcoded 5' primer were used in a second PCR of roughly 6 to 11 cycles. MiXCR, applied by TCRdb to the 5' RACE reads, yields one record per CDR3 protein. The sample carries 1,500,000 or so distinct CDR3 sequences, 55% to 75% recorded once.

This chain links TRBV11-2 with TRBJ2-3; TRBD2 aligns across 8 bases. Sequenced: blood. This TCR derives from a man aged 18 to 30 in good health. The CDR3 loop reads CASSPVGGGTDTQYF. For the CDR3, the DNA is TGTGCCAGCAGCCCCGTTGGCGGGGGGACAGATACGCAGTATTTT.